Listed here are 21 T cell receptor beta chains from one sample, sequenced in a study of beta chain features in type 1 diabetes. What was sequenced were expressed TCRB transcripts, since all of the isolated RNA had been reverse transcribed. Assay: immunoSEQ multiplex PCR; the TCRdb copy retains only in-frame clones and omits some. Altogether 50,000 or so clones are present, approximately 44% being singletons, with the ten largest covering over 0.1%. General study results and limits: Among all four CD4+ subsets, Type 1 diabetes patients had TCRB CDR3s that were moderately but significantly shorter.

These receptors are not linked to any known antigen. Sequenced sample: stem cell memory CD4+ T cells from blood. These receptors were collected from a man aged 25 to 40 with type 1 diabetes.

The chain is built from TRBV7-8 and TRBJ1-5; D is unresolved. Germline values: CDR1 SGHVS, CDR2 FQNEAQ. Trimming took 3 bases from V and 3 from J, leaving 9 bases between them. The CDR3 totals 14 residues. The CDR3 nucleotides are TGTGCCAGCAGCTTCGGACTGTACAATCAGCCCCAGCATTTT. Amino acid sequence: CASSFGLYNQPQHF.

The rearrangement links TRBV10-3 to TRBJ2-7; 10 nucleotides match TRBD2. The CDR3 is 14 residues long. V trimming: 6 bases; J trimming: 3 bases; junction bases outside the gene matches: 5. CDR1 and CDR2 (germline): ENHRY, SYGVKD. Written as DNA, the CDR3 is TGTGCCATCAGCCTAGCGGGAGAGAGCTACGAGCAGTACTTC. It yields the protein CAISLAGESYEQYF.

The rearrangement links TRBV5-1 to TRBJ2-3, with unresolved D. Looked up from germline, CDR1 is SGHRS and CDR2 is YFSETQ. The length of the CDR3 is 14 residues. Trimming shortened V by 1 base and J by 2 bases, and 8 bases separated the two germline ends. DNA of the CDR3: TGCGCCAGCAGCTTGACACACCACACAGATACGCAGTATTTT. Translating it yields CASSLTHHTDTQYF.

This clone was observed once. The chain couples TRBV6-5 to TRBJ2-1, with TRBD2 matching 9 bases. The germline V gene encodes CDR1 MNHEY and CDR2 SVGAGI. V was clipped by 7 bases and J by 8 bases; unmatched bases: 6. The length of the CDR3 is 13 residues. The CDR3 sequence is CASNAGGLDEQFF. For the CDR3, the DNA is TGTGCCAGCAACGCGGGAGGGCTCGATGAGCAGTTCTTC.

This sequence joins TRBV5-4 and TRBJ1-1, with TRBD1 as a possible D gene (6 bases). The CDR3 totals 15 residues. V was pared by 6 bases and J by 5 bases, with 20 bases between. Germline V CDR1 and CDR2: SGHNT, YYREEE (reference sequence). This CDR3 reads CASKGDAQGQTEAFF. The CDR3 DNA follows: TGTGCCAGCAAAGGAGATGCTCAGGGGCAAACTGAAGCTTTCTTT.

This clone was seen more than once but under ten times. The V call is TRBV7-9, the J call TRBJ1-3, with D uncertain. V was clipped by 0 bases and J by 4 bases, with 10 bases between them. The germline CDR1 and CDR2 sequences are SEHNR and FQNEAQ (reference sequence). This CDR3 is built from 15 residues. In nucleotides, the CDR3 is TGTGCCAGCAGCTTAGCCCGCGCAGGCGGAAACACCATATATTTT. This gives the protein CASSLARAGGNTIYF.

The chain couples TRBV28 to TRBJ2-1, with TRBD2 matching over 9 bases. Germline V gives CDR1 MDHEN, CDR2 SYDVKM. CDR3 length: 15 residues. The ends lost 7 bases at V and 9 bases at J; junction bases unmatched: 13. CDR3 bases: TGTGCCAGCATTAGGCGACTAGCGGCCCGAGGTGAGCAGTTCTTC. Translated, it gives CASIRRLAARGEQFF.

This clone was detected only once. The chain is built from TRBV9 and TRBJ1-4; D ambiguous. CDR3 size: 13 residues. V lost 3 bases and J 4 bases, leaving 7 bases between the germline ends. The germline gives CDR1 SGDLS, CDR2 YYNGEE. CDR3 DNA sequence: TGTGCCAGCAGCGCTACTATTAATGAAAAACTGTTTTTT. This sequence encodes CASSATINEKLFF. The variable domain in full, completed from reference TRBV9 and TRBJ1-4, reads DSGVTQTPKHLITATGQRVTLRCSPRSGDLSVYWYQQSLDQGLQFLIQYYNGEERAKGNILERFSAQQFPDLHSELNLSSLELGDSALYFCASSATINEKLFFGSGTQLSVL.

The genes are TRBV28 and TRBJ1-2; D call uncertain. Germline CDR1 MDHEN, CDR2 SYDVKM. The V and J ends lost 5 bases and 4 bases respectively, with 5 bases between them. The CDR3 contains 11 residues. In DNA, the CDR3 is TGTGCCAGCAGTCCCGGCTATGGCTACACCTTC. This gives the protein CASSPGYGYTF.

The rearrangement uses TRBV7-3 and TRBJ2-1; the match to TRBD2 covers 7 bases. The V segment lost 2 bases and the J segment 0 bases; nucleotides outside the gene matches: 7. CDR1 is SGHTA and CDR2 is FQGTGA in the germline V gene. The CDR3 has 17 residues. CDR3: CASSLGQRGSSYNEQFF. As DNA, the CDR3 is TGTGCCAGCAGCTTAGGGCAGCGGGGTAGCTCCTACAATGAGCAGTTCTTC.

This clone was counted a few times. The chain recombines TRBV5-1 with TRBJ2-3; D is undetermined. Germline lookup yields CDR1 SGHRS and CDR2 YFSETQ. V lost 0 bases and J lost 2, with 10 bases in between. The CDR3 runs 15 residues. The CDR3 nucleotides read TGCGCCAGCAGCTTGGATCCGGGTACCACAGATACGCAGTATTTT. It is translated as CASSLDPGTTDTQYF.

This clone was counted between two and nine times. This chain links TRBV4-3 with TRBJ2-7; D is possibly TRBD1 (5 bases). Trimming cost V 4 bases and J 2 bases, with 24 bases left between them. This CDR3 region has 18 residues. Germline CDR1 LGHNA, CDR2 YSLEER. CDR3 nucleotide sequence: TGCGCCAGCAGCCTAGAGTACATAACAGGTCGGTCCACCTACGAGCAGTACTTC. Translating it yields CASSLEYITGRSTYEQYF.

This clone was seen more than once but under ten times. The rearrangement links TRBV18 to TRBJ2-5; 8 bases map to TRBD1. Germline trimming cut 3 bases from V and 4 bases from J; bases unmatched to any gene: 4. CDR3 size: 14 residues. The germline V gene encodes CDR1 KGHSH and CDR2 LQKENI. CDR3 amino acids: CASSPDRVGETQYF. The CDR3, as DNA: TGTGCCAGCTCACCGGACAGGGTGGGAGAGACCCAGTACTTC. The whole variable domain, remainder taken from reference TRBV18 and TRBJ2-5, is NAGVMQNPRHLVRRRGQEARLRCSPMKGHSHVYWYRQLPEEGLKFMVYLQKENIIDESGMPKERFSAEFPKEGPSILRIQQVVRGDSAAYFCASSPDRVGETQYFGPGTRLLVL.

The chain employs TRBV6-5 and TRBJ2-4, with TRBD1 matching over 11 bases. Germline V lookup: CDR1 MNHEY, CDR2 SVGAGI. The CDR3 spans 14 residues. V dropped 10 bases and J dropped 9; count of bases not matched to a gene: 11. CDR3 DNA: TGTGCCACCTCGTTTACCGGGACAGGGGGCATTCAGTACTTC. Protein product: CATSFTGTGGIQYF.

This clone was counted between two and nine times. The chain carries TRBV10-3 and TRBJ2-7; 8 bases line up with TRBD2. Germline-derived CDR1 and CDR2 are ENHRY and SYGVKD. J lost 1 base, V lost 4 bases, and 6 bases had no gene match. The CDR3 spans 15 residues. This chain's CDR3 is CAISVRLAGSYEQYF. For the CDR3, the DNA is TGTGCCATCAGTGTTCGGCTAGCGGGTTCCTACGAGCAGTACTTC.

This sequence joins TRBV28 and TRBJ2-2; tentatively, D is TRBD2 (6 bases). CDR1 is MDHEN, CDR2 SYDVKM, per germline. V was cut by 6 bases and J by 1 base, with 9 bases left in between. CDR3 length: 14 residues. CDR3 DNA sequence: TGTGCCAGCAGCCGGGAGCTGAACACCGGGGAGCTGTTTTTT. Translated, it gives CASSRELNTGELFF.

The chain links TRBV7-2 to TRBJ2-1; D is unclear. CDR3 length equals 15 residues. Looked up from germline, CDR1 is SGHTA and CDR2 is FQGNSA. Trimming removed 1 base from V and 0 bases from J, with 7 bases in between. CDR3 nucleotide sequence: TGTGCCAGCAGCTTAGTGTCACTCTCCTACAATGAGCAGTTCTTC. This gives the protein CASSLVSLSYNEQFF.

The rearrangement joins TRBV5-1 to TRBJ2-2; D gene uncertain. The V gene lost 0 bases and the J gene lost 4 bases, with 7 bases spanning the gap. The CDR3 is 14 amino acids. Germline-derived CDR1 and CDR2 are SGHRS and YFSETQ. Here the CDR3 reads CASSLEQSTGELFF. The DNA for the CDR3 is TGCGCCAGCAGCTTGGAACAGTCCACCGGGGAGCTGTTTTTT.

The V and J genes are TRBV7-6 and TRBJ1-5, with no clear D. Trimming shortened V by 0 bases and J by 5 bases, and 11 bases separated the two germline ends. Germline assignment: CDR1 SGHVS and CDR2 FNYEAQ. The CDR3 runs to 15 residues. The CDR3 region is CASSLAPGSDQPQHF. In nucleotides, the CDR3 is TGTGCCAGCAGCTTAGCCCCAGGATCAGATCAGCCCCAGCATTTT.

This sequence joins TRBV5-1 and TRBJ1-5; D uncertain. The CDR3 has 14 amino acids. Germline CDR1 reads SGHRS; CDR2 reads YFSETQ. V gave up 0 bases and J gave up 2 bases, with 6 bases separating them. Written as DNA, the CDR3 is TGCGCCAGCAGCTTGGGCAGTGGCAATCAGCCCCAGCATTTT. Translated: CASSLGSGNQPQHF.

This clone was recorded a few times. J is TRBJ1-1 and V is TRBV5-1, with D hard to call. There are 13 residues in the CDR3. CDR1 is SGHRS and CDR2 is YFSETQ in the germline V gene. Trimming took off 3 bases at V and 0 bases at J, with 6 bases between the two ends. CDR3 nucleotides: TGCGCCAGCAGCTGGCAGATGAACACTGAAGCTTTCTTT. Protein product: CASSWQMNTEAFF.